Following are 13 T cell receptor beta chains from one sample sequenced in a study of blood T cell repertoires in COVID-19. Clones were read by immunoSEQ multiplex PCR, and TCRdb kept only the in-frame ones, dropping some. The sample includes about 36,000 clones, over 65% of them seen just once. Sequencing was done on a sample of peripheral blood. These receptors all come from a man in his fifties or sixties with active COVID-19.

The V and J genes are TRBV7-2 and TRBJ2-2, with D perhaps matching TRBD1 (6 bases). CDR1 is SGHTA, CDR2 FQGNSA, per germline. The ends were cut back, 4 bases at V and 5 bases at J, with 8 bases in the middle. There are 13 residues in the CDR3. Written as DNA, the CDR3 is TGTGCCAGCAGCTCGCAGGGGACCGGGGAGCTGTTTTTT. It is translated as CASSSQGTGELFF.

This chain connects TRBV5-1 to TRBJ2-2; TRBD2 matches at 12 bases. V lost 7 bases, J lost 2 bases, and 3 bases stayed unmatched. The CDR3 is 15 amino acids. CDR1 and CDR2 (germline): SGHRS, YFSETQ. CDR3 in DNA: TGCGCCAGCGGGACTAGCGGGTTAAACACCGGGGAGCTGTTTTTT. This sequence encodes CASGTSGLNTGELFF.

The chain joins TRBV14 to TRBJ2-7; possibly TRBD2 for D (5 bases). CDR1 is SGHDN, CDR2 FVKESK, per germline. CDR3 length: 12 residues. The V gene lost 0 bases and the J gene lost 9 bases, with 9 bases spanning the gap. CDR3 sequence reads: CASSQERAVQYF. CDR3 sequence (DNA): TGTGCCAGCAGCCAAGAAAGAGCGGTGCAGTACTTC.

This clone was observed a few times. The chain has TRBV5-8 and TRBJ1-1; D is undetermined. Trimming pared 4 bases from V and 6 bases from J, leaving 7 bases between. Germline CDR1 SGHTS, CDR2 YDEGEE. The CDR3 spans 11 residues. In DNA, the CDR3 is TGTGCCAGCAGCCCCACTCCTGAAGCTTTCTTT. It translates to CASSPTPEAFF.

V usage is TRBV10-3 and J usage is TRBJ1-6; TRBD1 is a possible D gene (6 bases). The CDR3 loop spans 16 amino acids. Germline V gives CDR1 ENHRY, CDR2 SYGVKD. The V end was cut by 0 bases, the J end by 10 bases, with 16 bases between. CDR3 DNA: TGTGCCATCAGTGAGTCGCCATCAGGGGTGGCCTCACCCCTCCACTTT. Its translation is CAISESPSGVASPLHF.

This clone has only a few counts. CDR3 amino acids: CASSQVTGAYGYTF. For the CDR3, the DNA is TGTGCCAGCAGCCAAGTGACAGGGGCCTATGGCTACACCTTC. The chain recombines TRBV4-2 with TRBJ1-2; the match to TRBD1 covers 8 bases. The junction had 2 bases not matched to a gene; V was cut back by 1 base and J by 4 bases. The CDR3 has 14 residues. Germline V CDR1 and CDR2: LGHNA, YNFKEQ.

This chain uses TRBV10-3 with TRBJ1-1; tentatively, D is TRBD1 (6 bases). V was trimmed by 7 bases and J by 4 bases, leaving 13 bases between them. Germline V lookup: CDR1 ENHRY, CDR2 SYGVKD. This CDR3 is built from 13 residues. CDR3 loop: CAITTGSGTEAFF. CDR3 in DNA: TGTGCCATCACAACAGGGTCGGGCACTGAAGCTTTCTTT.

The J gene is TRBJ2-1, the V gene TRBV10-3; tentatively, D is TRBD2 (6 bases). The V and J ends lost 8 bases and 0 bases respectively, with 14 bases between them. Germline V gives CDR1 ENHRY, CDR2 SYGVKD. The CDR3 is made up of 15 amino acids. CDR3 nucleotide sequence: TGTGCCATCGAAGACGAGACTAGCTCCTACAATGAGCAGTTCTTC. Protein product: CAIEDETSSYNEQFF.

The chain has TRBV18 and TRBJ2-4, with 15 bases lining up with TRBD2. The CDR3 runs to 19 residues. Germline-derived CDR1 and CDR2 are KGHSH and LQKENI. Trimming took 0 bases from V and 0 from J; bases not matched to a gene: 3. The CDR3 loop reads CASSPPGLAGGVAKNIQYF. CDR3 sequence (DNA): TGTGCCAGCTCACCACCGGGACTAGCGGGAGGAGTAGCCAAAAACATTCAGTACTTC.

The chain couples TRBV11-2 to TRBJ2-1; 7 bases match TRBD1. Germline trimming cut 5 bases from V and 2 bases from J; bases unmatched to any gene: 9. The CDR3 has 16 residues. From germline, CDR1 is SGHAT and CDR2 FQNNGV. The CDR3 here is CASSPWDRLTYNEQFF. The CDR3 bases are TGTGCCAGCAGCCCCTGGGACAGACTAACCTACAATGAGCAGTTCTTC.

This clone occurred a few times. The rearrangement joins TRBV15 to TRBJ2-3; D ambiguous. The length of the CDR3 is 13 residues. V was cut by 5 bases and J by 6 bases, with 12 bases left in between. CDR1 is LNHNV and CDR2 is YYDKDF in the germline V gene (reference sequence). CDR3 coding DNA: TGTGCCACCAGCCCGGGTCCCGCGGATACGCAGTATTTT. It codes for CATSPGPADTQYF.

This chain uses TRBV19 with TRBJ2-5; 7 bases match TRBD1. Germline lookup yields CDR1 LNHDA and CDR2 SQIVND (reference sequence). This CDR3 is built from 15 residues. V lost 6 bases and J lost 5; bases outside the gene matches: 12. The CDR3 protein is CASSAQGDEGETQYF. CDR3 coding DNA: TGTGCCAGTAGCGCCCAGGGGGACGAAGGGGAGACCCAGTACTTC.

V and J are TRBV29-1 and TRBJ1-1; 8 bases line up with TRBD1. The germline gives CDR1 SQVTM, CDR2 ANQGSEA. This CDR3 is built from 12 residues. The V gene end was trimmed by 7 bases and the J gene end by 3 bases; junction bases not matched to a gene: 4. CDR3 sequence: CSAGQGYTEAFF. CDR3 in DNA: TGCAGCGCTGGACAGGGTTACACTGAAGCTTTCTTT.